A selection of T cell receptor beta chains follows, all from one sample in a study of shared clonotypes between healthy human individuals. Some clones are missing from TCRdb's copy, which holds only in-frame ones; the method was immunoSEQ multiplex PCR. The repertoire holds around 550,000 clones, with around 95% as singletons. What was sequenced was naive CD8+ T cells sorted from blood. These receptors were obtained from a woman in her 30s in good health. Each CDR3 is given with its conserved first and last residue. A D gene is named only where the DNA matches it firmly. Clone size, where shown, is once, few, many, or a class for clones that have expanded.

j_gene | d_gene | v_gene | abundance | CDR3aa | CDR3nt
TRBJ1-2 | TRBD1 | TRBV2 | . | CASSLGDSDYGYTF | TGTGCCAGCAGTCTTGGGGACAGCGACTATGGCTACACCTTC
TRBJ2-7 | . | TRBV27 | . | CASSYSNSYEQYF | TGTGCCAGCAGTTACTCCAACTCCTACGAGCAGTACTTC
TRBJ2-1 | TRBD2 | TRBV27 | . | CASSLTGGSYNEQFF | TGTGCCAGCAGTTTAACGGGAGGCTCCTACAATGAGCAGTTCTTC
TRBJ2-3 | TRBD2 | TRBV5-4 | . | CASSQVSGNGGDTQYF | TGTGCCAGCAGCCAAGTTAGCGGGAATGGAGGAGATACGCAGTATTTT
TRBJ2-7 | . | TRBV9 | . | CASSADQTGYEQYF | TGTGCCAGCAGCGCAGACCAAACCGGTTACGAGCAGTACTTC
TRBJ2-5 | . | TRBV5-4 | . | CASSLVETETQYF | TGTGCCAGCAGCTTGGTCGAGACCGAGACCCAGTACTTC
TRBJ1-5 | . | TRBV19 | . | CASEGRTGGTQPQHF | TGTGCCAGTGAAGGGAGAACGGGGGGCACTCAGCCCCAGCATTTT
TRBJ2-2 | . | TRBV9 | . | CASSGPGSWAGELFF | TGTGCCAGCAGCGGCCCTGGTAGTTGGGCCGGGGAGCTGTTTTTT
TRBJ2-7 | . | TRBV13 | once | CASSLGAGSSYEQYF | TGTGCCAGCAGCTTAGGGGCGGGAAGCTCCTACGAGCAGTACTTC
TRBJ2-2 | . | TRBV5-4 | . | CASSPRDRNTGELFF | TGTGCCAGCAGCCCCAGGGACCGAAACACCGGGGAGCTGTTTTTT
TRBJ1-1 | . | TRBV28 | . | CASSRDGYTEAFF | TGTGCCAGCAGTAGGGACGGATACACTGAAGCTTTCTTT
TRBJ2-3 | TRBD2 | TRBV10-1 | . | CASSELTGGPSDTQYF | TGCGCCAGCAGTGAGTTGACGGGAGGGCCTTCAGATACGCAGTATTTT
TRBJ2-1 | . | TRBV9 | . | CASSVGRGSYNEQFF | TGTGCCAGCAGCGTAGGAAGGGGATCCTACAATGAGCAGTTCTTC
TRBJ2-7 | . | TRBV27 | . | CASSPLARSSYEQYF | TGTGCCAGCAGTCCGTTAGCGAGGAGCTCCTACGAGCAGTACTTC
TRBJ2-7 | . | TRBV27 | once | CASRGFSLDEQYF | TGTGCCAGCCGAGGCTTCTCCCTCGACGAGCAGTACTTC
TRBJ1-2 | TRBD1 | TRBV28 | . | CASSLDRGTYGYTF | TGTGCCAGCAGCCTGGACAGGGGTACCTATGGCTACACCTTC
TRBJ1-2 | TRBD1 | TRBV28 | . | CASSLFRGLPSPHGYTF | TGTGCCAGCAGTTTATTTAGGGGGCTCCCCTCACCCCATGGCTACACCTTC
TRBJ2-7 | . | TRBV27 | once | CASSPGPGTPAYEQYF | TGTGCCAGCAGTCCCGGGCCCGGGACACCCGCCTACGAGCAGTACTTC
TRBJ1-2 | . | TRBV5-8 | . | CASSAPGTANYGYTF | TGTGCCAGCAGCGCCCCCGGGACGGCTAACTATGGCTACACCTTC
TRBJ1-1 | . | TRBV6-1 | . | CASSEDGYTEAFF | TGTGCCAGCAGTGAAGACGGGTACACTGAAGCTTTCTTT
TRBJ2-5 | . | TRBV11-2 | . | CASSRPSQETQYF | TGTGCCAGCAGCCGACCATCCCAAGAGACCCAGTACTTC
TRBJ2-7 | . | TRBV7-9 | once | CASSPPTGPLNEQYF | TGTGCCAGCAGCCCCCCGACAGGCCCCCTCAACGAGCAGTACTTC
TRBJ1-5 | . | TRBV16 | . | CASSQLVDPNQPQHF | TGTGCCAGCAGCCAATTAGTGGACCCCAATCAGCCCCAGCATTTT
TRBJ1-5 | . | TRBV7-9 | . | CASSLVEGNQPQHF | TGTGCCAGCAGCTTAGTCGAAGGGAATCAGCCCCAGCATTTT
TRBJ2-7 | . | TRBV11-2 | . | CASSLEPDSGYEQYF | TGTGCCAGCAGCTTAGAGCCCGACAGTGGCTACGAGCAGTACTTC
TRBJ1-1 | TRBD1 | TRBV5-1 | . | CASSLDPSGGPEAFF | TGCGCCAGCAGCTTAGACCCCTCAGGGGGTCCTGAAGCTTTCTTT
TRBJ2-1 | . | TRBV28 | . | CASSLGFLGEQFF | TGTGCCAGCAGTTTAGGGTTTCTTGGTGAGCAGTTCTTC
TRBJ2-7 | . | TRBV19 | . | CASSIFFGTTEHEQYF | TGTGCCAGTAGTATATTCTTCGGGACCACAGAACACGAGCAGTACTTC
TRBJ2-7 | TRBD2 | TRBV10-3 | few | CAISGTSASPEQYF | TGTGCCATCAGCGGGACTAGCGCTAGTCCCGAGCAGTACTTC
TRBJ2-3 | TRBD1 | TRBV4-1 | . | CASSQGQTSTDTQYF | TGCGCCAGCAGCCAGGGACAGACTAGCACAGATACGCAGTATTTT
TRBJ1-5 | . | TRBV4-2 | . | CASSQANKKGGQPQHF | TGTGCCAGCAGCCAAGCTAACAAAAAAGGAGGTCAGCCCCAGCATTTT
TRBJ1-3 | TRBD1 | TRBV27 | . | CASSSGTGARNTIYF | TGTGCCAGCAGTTCCGGGACAGGGGCTCGAAACACCATATATTTT
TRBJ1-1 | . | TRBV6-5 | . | CASSHKQGMNTEAFF | TGTGCCAGCAGTCACAAACAGGGCATGAACACTGAAGCTTTCTTT
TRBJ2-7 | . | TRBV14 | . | CASRGRVSAEQYF | TGTGCCAGCAGAGGAAGGGTTAGTGCCGAGCAGTACTTC
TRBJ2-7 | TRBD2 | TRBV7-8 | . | CASSPAGRNTTLYEQYF | TGTGCCAGCAGCCCCGCCGGGAGGAATACGACCCTATACGAGCAGTACTTC
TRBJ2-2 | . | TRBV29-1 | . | CSVLLSTGELFF | TGCAGCGTTCTGTTGTCCACCGGGGAGCTGTTTTTT
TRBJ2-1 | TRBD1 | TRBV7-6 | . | CASSSPDRGLGDEQFF | TGTGCCAGCAGCAGCCCTGACAGGGGGCTTGGGGATGAGCAGTTCTTC
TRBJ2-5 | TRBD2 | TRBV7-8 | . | CASSLSASGILQTQETQYF | TGTGCCAGCAGCTTATCCGCTAGCGGGATCCTTCAAACCCAAGAGACCCAGTACTTC
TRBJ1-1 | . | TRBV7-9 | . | CASSQGMNTEAFF | TGTGCCAGCTCACAAGGCATGAACACTGAAGCTTTCTTT
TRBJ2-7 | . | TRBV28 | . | CASSPGLLYSYEQYF | TGTGCCAGCAGTCCGGGACTCCTCTACTCCTACGAGCAGTACTTC
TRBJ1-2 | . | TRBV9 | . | CASSGFDLSNNYGYTF | TGTGCCAGCAGCGGATTCGACCTTTCGAATAACTATGGCTACACCTTC
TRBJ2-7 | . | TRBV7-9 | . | CASSLVGRTYEQYF | TGTGCCAGCAGCTTAGTGGGCAGGACCTACGAGCAGTACTTC
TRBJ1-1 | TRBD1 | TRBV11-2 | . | CASSLGVQGAEDTEAFF | TGTGCCAGCAGCTTGGGGGTCCAGGGGGCGGAGGACACTGAAGCTTTCTTT
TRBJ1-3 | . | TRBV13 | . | CASSLGGFSTIYF | TGTGCCAGCAGCTTAGGTGGGTTCTCCACCATATATTTT
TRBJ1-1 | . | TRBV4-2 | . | CASSQESGEWYTEAFF | TGTGCCAGCAGCCAAGAGAGCGGGGAGTGGTACACTGAAGCTTTCTTT
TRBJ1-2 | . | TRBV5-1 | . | CASSLGWQTDSYGYTF | TGCGCCAGCAGCTTGGGTTGGCAGACTGATTCCTATGGCTACACCTTC
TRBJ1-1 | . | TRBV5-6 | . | CASSSPRDKDEAFF | TGTGCCAGCAGCTCGCCCCGGGATAAGGATGAAGCTTTCTTT
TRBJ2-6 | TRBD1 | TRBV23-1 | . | CASSQDRGRGINSGANVLTF | TGCGCCAGCAGTCAAGACAGGGGACGGGGGATTAACTCTGGGGCCAACGTCCTGACTTTC
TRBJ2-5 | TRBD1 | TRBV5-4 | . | CASSPDGQGQETQYF | TGTGCCAGCAGCCCCGATGGACAGGGTCAAGAGACCCAGTACTTC